These 6 T cell receptor beta chains came from one sample sequenced in a study of PD-1 blockade in classical Hodgkin lymphoma. TCRdb's table, derived via immunoSEQ multiplex PCR, lists solely in-frame clones and lacks some. The sample consists of some 34,000 clones, around 74% of them appearing once. The time point was: cycle 4 day 1 (C4D1), after five to seven weeks of nivolumab. No patient escaped relapse after autologous stem cell transplantation, and brentuximab vedotin exposure varied. This sample comprised peripheral blood mononuclear cells (PBMCs), obtained before the fourth cycle of nivolumab. These receptors all stem from a human donor with classical Hodgkin lymphoma.

The chain links TRBV6-5 to TRBJ2-1; TRBD1 matches at 11 bases. The germline V gene has CDR1 MNHEY and CDR2 SVGAGI. The V gene end was trimmed by 6 bases and the J gene end by 7 bases; junction bases not matched to a gene: 2. The CDR3 spans 13 residues. CDR3 amino acids: CASRDRGPNEQFF. CDR3 DNA sequence: TGTGCCAGCAGGGACAGGGGGCCAAATGAGCAGTTCTTC.

The chain is built from TRBV5-1 and TRBJ2-7, with a weak D call TRBD1 (5 bases). The germline V gene has CDR1 SGHRS and CDR2 YFSETQ. The germline V and J ends were trimmed by 5 bases and 5 bases, with 14 bases remaining between them. The CDR3 consists of 13 residues. As DNA, the CDR3 is TGCGCCAGCAGGCACAGCAGGGCTGACGAGCAGTACTTC. Its protein is CASRHSRADEQYF.

The chain couples TRBV7-8 to TRBJ1-5; no firm D call. The CDR3 runs to 17 residues. CDR1 SGHVS and CDR2 FQNEAQ come from the germline V gene. Trimming took off 0 bases at V and 0 bases at J, with 12 bases between the two ends. The CDR3 nucleotides are TGTGCCAGCAGCTTAGCGCTTTCAACGATTAGCAATCAGCCCCAGCATTTT. Protein product: CASSLALSTISNQPQHF.

This clone was observed a handful of times. The chain recombines TRBV18 with TRBJ1-3; 9 nucleotides align to TRBD1. The CDR3 covers 16 residues. Germline CDR1 is KGHSH and CDR2 is LQKENI. Germline trimming cut 4 bases from V and 0 bases from J; bases unmatched to any gene: 4. The DNA of the CDR3 is TGTGCCAGCTCACGAGGACAGGGGCACTCTGGAAACACCATATATTTT. Translation: CASSRGQGHSGNTIYF. The variable domain in full, completed from reference TRBV18 and TRBJ1-3, reads NAGVMQNPRHLVRRRGQEARLRCSPMKGHSHVYWYRQLPEEGLKFMVYLQKENIIDESGMPKERFSAEFPKEGPSILRIQQVVRGDSAAYFCASSRGQGHSGNTIYFGEGSWLTVV.

The DNA of the CDR3 is TGTGCCAGCAGCTTATTGGCGTCCCAAGAGACCCAGTACTTC. The encoded protein is CASSLLASQETQYF. This sequence joins TRBV7-2 and TRBJ2-5; unclear D gene. V lost 2 bases and J 1 base, leaving 8 bases between the germline ends. This CDR3 has 14 residues. Germline lookup yields CDR1 SGHTA and CDR2 FQGNSA.

V gene TRBV18 combines with J gene TRBJ2-7; D possibly corresponds to TRBD1 (5 bases). CDR1 and CDR2 from the germline V gene are KGHSH and LQKENI. Trimming left V 0 bases short and J 1 base short, with 10 bases between. The CDR3 is made up of 15 amino acids. The CDR3 loop reads CASSPPARTSYEQYF. CDR3 in DNA: TGTGCCAGCTCACCACCTGCCAGGACATCCTACGAGCAGTACTTC.